This T cell receptor (beta chain) was sequenced in a study of blood T cells in healthy people across ages. A J-beta primer mix and a sample-barcoded 5' primer were used in a second PCR of about 7 to 12 cycles. TCRdb redid the calling of the 5' RACE reads with MiXCR, one entry per CDR3 protein. The table shows about 1.4 million distinct CDR3 sequences, with around 59% occurring only once. The table lists this clonotype with a few counts. The TCR comes from a man aged 18-30 years in good health. Sequences were obtained from blood.

CDR3 sequence reads: CSAVGLEVYF. DNA for the CDR3: TGCAGTGCCGTCGGACTAGAAGTGTACTTC. The gene calls are TRBV20-1 and TRBJ2-7; 7 bases fit TRBD2. V lost 6 bases and J lost 12; bases outside the gene matches: 8. This CDR3 is 10 amino acids long. Germline CDR1 and CDR2: DFQATT and SNEGSKA (reference sequence).